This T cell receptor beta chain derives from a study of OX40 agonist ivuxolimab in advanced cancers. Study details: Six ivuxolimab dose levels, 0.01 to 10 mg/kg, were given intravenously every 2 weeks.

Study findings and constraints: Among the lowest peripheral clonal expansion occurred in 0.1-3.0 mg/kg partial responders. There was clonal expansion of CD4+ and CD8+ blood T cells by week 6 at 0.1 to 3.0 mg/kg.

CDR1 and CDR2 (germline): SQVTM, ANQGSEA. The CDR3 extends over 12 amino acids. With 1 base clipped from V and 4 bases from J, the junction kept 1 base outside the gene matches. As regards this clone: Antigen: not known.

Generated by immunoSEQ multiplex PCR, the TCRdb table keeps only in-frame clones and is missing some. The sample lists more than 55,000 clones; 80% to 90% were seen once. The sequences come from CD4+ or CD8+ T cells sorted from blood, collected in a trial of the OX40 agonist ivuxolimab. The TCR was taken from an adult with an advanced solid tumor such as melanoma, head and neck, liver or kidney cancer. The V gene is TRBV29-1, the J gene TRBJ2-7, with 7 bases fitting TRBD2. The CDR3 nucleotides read TGCAGCGTTGAAGCCGGGGGGTACGAGCAGTACTTC. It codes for CSVEAGGYEQYF.